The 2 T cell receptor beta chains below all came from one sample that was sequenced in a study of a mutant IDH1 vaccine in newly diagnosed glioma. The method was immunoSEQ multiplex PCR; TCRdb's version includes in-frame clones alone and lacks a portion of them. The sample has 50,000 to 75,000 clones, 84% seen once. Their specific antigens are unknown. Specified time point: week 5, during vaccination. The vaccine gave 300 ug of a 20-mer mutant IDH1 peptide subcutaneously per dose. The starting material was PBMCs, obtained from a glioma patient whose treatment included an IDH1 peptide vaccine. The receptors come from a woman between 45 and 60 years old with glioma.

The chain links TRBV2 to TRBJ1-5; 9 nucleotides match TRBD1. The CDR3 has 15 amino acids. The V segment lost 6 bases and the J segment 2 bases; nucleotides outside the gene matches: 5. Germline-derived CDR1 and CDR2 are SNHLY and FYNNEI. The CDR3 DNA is TGTGCCAGCAGAACGACAGGGGGAGGCAATCAGCCCCAGCATTTT. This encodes CASRTTGGGNQPQHF.

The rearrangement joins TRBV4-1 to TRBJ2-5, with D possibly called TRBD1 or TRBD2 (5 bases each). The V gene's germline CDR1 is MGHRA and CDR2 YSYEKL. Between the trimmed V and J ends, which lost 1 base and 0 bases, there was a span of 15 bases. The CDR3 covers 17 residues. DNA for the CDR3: TGCGCCAGCAGCCAAGGAACCAGCAGGGAGTACCAAGAGACCCAGTACTTC. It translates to CASSQGTSREYQETQYF.